This passage covers 9 T cell receptor beta chains from one sample sequenced in a study of blood T cell repertoires in COVID-19. TCRdb keeps only in-frame clones here, not all; method: immunoSEQ multiplex PCR. The data show approximately 360,000 clones, with about 89% seen just once and about 1.2% held by the top ten. The sequenced sample was peripheral blood. Source of these receptors: a man aged 35-49 years with acute or convalescent COVID-19.

V and J are TRBV27 and TRBJ1-5, with D hard to call. V lost 1 base, J lost 3 bases, and 10 bases lay in between. There are 15 residues in the CDR3. Germline-derived CDR1 and CDR2 are MNHEY and SMNVEV (reference sequence). The CDR3 loop is CASSLFTGDNQPQHF. The DNA for the CDR3 is TGTGCCAGCAGTTTATTCACGGGAGACAATCAGCCCCAGCATTTT.

This clone was counted a single time. This chain links TRBV4-2 with TRBJ2-2; D unresolved. The V gene's germline CDR1 is LGHNA and CDR2 YNFKEQ. V dropped 3 bases and J dropped 4 bases, with 12 bases sitting between them. This CDR3 contains 15 residues. The CDR3 coding sequence is TGTGCCAGCAGCCATATCGACAATCCCACCGGGGAGCTGTTTTTT. It encodes CASSHIDNPTGELFF.

V usage is TRBV5-6 and J usage is TRBJ2-7, with 7 nucleotides matching TRBD1. The length of the CDR3 is 14 residues. Per germline, CDR1 SGHDT and CDR2 YYEEEE. V gave up 4 bases and J gave up 2 bases; unmatched junction bases: 6. The CDR3 is CASSRRDSPYEQYF. The CDR3 region has the DNA TGTGCCAGCAGCAGAAGGGACAGCCCCTACGAGCAGTACTTC.

The chain joins TRBV19 to TRBJ2-1; 11 bases align to TRBD2. The junction had 11 bases not matched to a gene; V was cut back by 3 bases and J by 1 base. Germline V CDR1 and CDR2: LNHDA, SQIVND (reference sequence). CDR3 size: 19 residues. The CDR3 coding sequence is TGTGCCAGTAGTATTGCGCTAGCGGGGGGCTACCAATCCTACAATGAGCAGTTCTTC. It codes for CASSIALAGGYQSYNEQFF.

The CDR3 loop is CASSPRGPGEQFF. In DNA, the CDR3 is TGTGCCAGCAGCCCCAGGGGCCCGGGCGAGCAGTTCTTC. The rearrangement uses TRBV9 and TRBJ2-1, with a tentative D call TRBD1 (6 bases). The CDR3 covers 13 residues. The V gene's germline CDR1 is SGDLS and CDR2 YYNGEE. V was clipped by 4 bases and J by 10 bases, with 15 bases between them.

This clone has only one observation. The gene calls are TRBV5-4 and TRBJ2-1; 9 positions match TRBD2. V trimming: 3 bases; J trimming: 3 bases; junction bases outside the gene matches: 13. The CDR3 extends over 18 amino acids. Germline assignment: CDR1 SGHNT and CDR2 YYREEE (reference sequence). This chain's CDR3 is CASSSLSGGGRSYNEQFF. The DNA for the CDR3 is TGTGCCAGCAGCTCCCTTAGCGGGGGAGGTAGAAGCTACAATGAGCAGTTCTTC.

The chain carries TRBV6-5 and TRBJ2-1, with a possible D match to TRBD2 (5 bases). The CDR3 has 15 residues. With 5 bases removed from V and 4 bases from J, the gap between germline ends came to 15 bases. Germline lookup yields CDR1 MNHEY and CDR2 SVGAGI. CDR3 sequence reads: CASSTAGAGYNEQFF. The CDR3 nucleotides read TGTGCCAGCAGTACTGCGGGCGCCGGTTACAATGAGCAGTTCTTC.

The chain is built from TRBV7-2 and TRBJ2-7; TRBD1 might be the D (5 bases). There are 16 residues in the CDR3. V gave up 2 bases and J gave up 1 base, with 15 bases separating them. Looked up from germline, CDR1 is SGHTA and CDR2 is FQGNSA. This CDR3 reads CASSLQTAPISYEQYF. The CDR3 bases are TGTGCCAGCAGCTTACAGACAGCCCCCATTTCCTACGAGCAGTACTTC.

The rearrangement joins TRBV4-3 to TRBJ2-1; TRBD2 is a possible D gene (6 bases). The CDR3 is 17 amino acids. Germline CDR1 and CDR2: LGHNA and YSLEER. V gave up 1 base and J gave up 0 bases, with 13 bases separating them. The CDR3 is CASSQGTGVASYNEQFF. The CDR3 DNA follows: TGCGCCAGCAGCCAAGGGACGGGGGTGGCCTCCTACAATGAGCAGTTCTTC.